The present T cell receptor (beta chain) was sequenced within a study of OX40 agonist ivuxolimab in advanced cancers. This CDR3 is built from 14 residues. After removal of 5 bases from V and 5 bases from J, the junction contained 5 bases not matched to a gene. Germline values: CDR1 SGHRS, CDR2 YFSETQ. The method was immunoSEQ multiplex PCR; TCRdb's version includes in-frame clones alone and lacks a portion of them. The data contain roughly 43,000 clones, more than 75% of them singletons. This TCR was sampled from an adult with an advanced solid tumor such as melanoma, head and neck, liver or kidney cancer. The rearrangement joins TRBV5-1 to TRBJ1-3, with TRBD1 identical over 9 bases. This specimen was CD4+ or CD8+ T cells sorted from blood, taken in a trial of the OX40 agonist ivuxolimab. The CDR3 is CASSFGQGRNTIYF. The DNA for the CDR3 is TGCGCCAGCAGTTTCGGACAGGGGAGAAACACCATATATTTT.